This paragraph reports one TCR beta chain. The data derive from a study of T cell responses to AZD1222 COVID-19 vaccine. The protocol was immunoSEQ multiplex PCR, while the TCRdb copy is restricted to in-frame clones and leaves out a portion. In the table there are 95,000 to 150,000 clones, approximately 88% of which are singletons. The receptor was isolated from an adult in good health. Specimen: peripheral blood, collected on day 0 of AZD1222 vaccination.

The CDR3 spells CASSLIGGLPEAFF. The CDR3 DNA is TGTGCCAGCAGCTTAATCGGGGGCTTACCTGAAGCTTTCTTT. The chain has TRBV7-3 and TRBJ1-1; D possibly corresponds to TRBD1 (6 bases). V was pared by 1 base and J by 6 bases, with 12 bases between. Germline V CDR1 and CDR2: SGHTA, FQGTGA. The CDR3 runs to 14 residues.